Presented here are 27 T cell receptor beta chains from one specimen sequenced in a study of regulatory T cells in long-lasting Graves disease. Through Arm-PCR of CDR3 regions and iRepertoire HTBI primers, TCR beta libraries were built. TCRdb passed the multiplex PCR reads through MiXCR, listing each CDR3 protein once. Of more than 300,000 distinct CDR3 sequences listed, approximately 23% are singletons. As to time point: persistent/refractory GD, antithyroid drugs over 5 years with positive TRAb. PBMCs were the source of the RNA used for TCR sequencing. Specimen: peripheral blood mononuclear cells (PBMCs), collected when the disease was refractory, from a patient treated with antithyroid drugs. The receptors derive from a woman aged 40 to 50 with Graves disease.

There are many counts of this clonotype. CDR3 DNA: TGCAGCGTTGGGAGGGGAGGAGATCAGCCCCAGCATTTT. This gives the protein CSVGRGGDQPQHF. This chain connects TRBV29-1 to TRBJ1-5; D might be TRBD1 (5 bases). Germline CDR1 is SQVTM and CDR2 is ANQGSEA. This CDR3 has 13 residues. The ends were cut back, 4 bases at V and 5 bases at J, with 12 bases in the middle.

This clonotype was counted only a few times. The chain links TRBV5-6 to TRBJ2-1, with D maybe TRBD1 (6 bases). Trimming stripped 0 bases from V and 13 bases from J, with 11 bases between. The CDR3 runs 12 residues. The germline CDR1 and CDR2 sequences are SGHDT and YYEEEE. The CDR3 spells CASSLATGDQFF. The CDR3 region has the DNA TGTGCCAGCAGCTTGGCGACAGGAGATCAGTTCTTC. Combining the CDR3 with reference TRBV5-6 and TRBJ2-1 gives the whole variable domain DAGVTQSPTHLIKTRGQQVTLRCSPKSGHDTVSWYQQALGQGPQFIFQYYEEEERQRGNFPDRFSGHQFPNYSSELNVNALLLGDSALYLCASSLATGDQFFGPGTRLTVL.

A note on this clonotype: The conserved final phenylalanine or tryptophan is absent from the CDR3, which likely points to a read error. In nucleotides, the CDR3 is TGTGCCAGCAGTTGGATGGGGGGCGTTGAAGCTTTCCTT. Amino acids: CASSWMGGVEAFL. J is TRBJ1-1 and V is TRBV6-5, with D possibly being TRBD1 (6 bases). Trimming stripped 4 bases from V and 7 bases from J, with 13 bases between. The CDR3 is made up of 13 amino acids. CDR1 MNHEY and CDR2 SVGAGI come from the germline V gene.

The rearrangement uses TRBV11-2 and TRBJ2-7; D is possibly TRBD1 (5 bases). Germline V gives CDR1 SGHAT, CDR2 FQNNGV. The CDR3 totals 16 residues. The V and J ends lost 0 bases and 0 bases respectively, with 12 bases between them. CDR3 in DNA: TGTGCCAGCAGCTTAGAACGTCGCAGGGTCTCCTACGAGCAGTACTTC. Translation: CASSLERRRVSYEQYF.

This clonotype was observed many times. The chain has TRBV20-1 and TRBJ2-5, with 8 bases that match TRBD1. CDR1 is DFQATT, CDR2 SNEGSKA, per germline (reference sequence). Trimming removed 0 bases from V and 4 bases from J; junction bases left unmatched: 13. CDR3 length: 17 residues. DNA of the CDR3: TGCAGTGCTAGAGATCCCTCCGGCCTACAGGGGGGAGAGACCCAGTACTTC. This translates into CSARDPSGLQGGETQYF.

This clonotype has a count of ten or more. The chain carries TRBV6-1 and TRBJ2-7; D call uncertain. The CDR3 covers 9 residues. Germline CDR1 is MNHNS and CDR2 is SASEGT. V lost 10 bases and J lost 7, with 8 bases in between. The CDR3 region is CANVEEQYF. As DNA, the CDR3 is TGTGCCAACGTAGAGGAGCAGTACTTC.

The CDR3 sequence is CASSPPGRSAIQYF. CDR3 in DNA: TGTGCCAGCAGTCCCCCAGGAAGATCGGCCATTCAGTACTTC. This rearrangement joins TRBV28 to TRBJ2-4; D not certain. The germline CDR1 and CDR2 sequences are MDHEN and SYDVKM. This CDR3 has 14 amino acids. Trimming took off 5 bases at V and 9 bases at J, with 17 bases between the two ends. Combining the CDR3 with reference TRBV28 and TRBJ2-4 gives the whole variable domain DVKVTQSSRYLVKRTGEKVFLECVQDMDHENMFWYRQDPGLGLRLIYFSYDVKMKEKGDIPEGYSVSREKKERFSLILESASTNQTSMYLCASSPPGRSAIQYFGAGTRLSVL.

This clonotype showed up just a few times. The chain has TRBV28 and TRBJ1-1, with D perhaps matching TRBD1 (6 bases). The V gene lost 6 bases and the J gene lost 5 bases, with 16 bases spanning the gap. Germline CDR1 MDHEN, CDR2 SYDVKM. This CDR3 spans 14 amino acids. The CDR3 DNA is TGTGCCAGCAGCCGCCGGGGGGCTGCTACTGAAGCTTTCTTT. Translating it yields CASSRRGAATEAFF.

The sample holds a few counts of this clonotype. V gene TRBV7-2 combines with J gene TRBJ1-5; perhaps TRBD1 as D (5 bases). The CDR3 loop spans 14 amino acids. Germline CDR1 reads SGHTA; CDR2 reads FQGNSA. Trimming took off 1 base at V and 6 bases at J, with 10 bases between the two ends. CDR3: CASSLGRGGQPQHF. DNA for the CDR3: TGTGCCAGCAGCTTAGGTAGGGGTGGTCAGCCCCAGCATTTT.

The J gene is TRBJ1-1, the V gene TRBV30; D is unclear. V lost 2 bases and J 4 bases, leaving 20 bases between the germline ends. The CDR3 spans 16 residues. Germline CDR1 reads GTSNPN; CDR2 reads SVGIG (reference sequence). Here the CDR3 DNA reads TGTGCCTGGAGTCCCTCACGACCCCCGCGGAGCACTGAAGCTTTCTTT. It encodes CAWSPSRPPRSTEAFF.

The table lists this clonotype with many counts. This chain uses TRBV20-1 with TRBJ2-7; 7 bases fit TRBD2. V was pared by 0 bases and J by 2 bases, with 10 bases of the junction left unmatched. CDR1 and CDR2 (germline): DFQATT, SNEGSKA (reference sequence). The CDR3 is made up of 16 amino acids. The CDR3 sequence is CSAREQPLSGAYEQYF. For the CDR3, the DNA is TGCAGTGCTAGAGAGCAGCCCTTAAGCGGGGCCTACGAGCAGTACTTC.

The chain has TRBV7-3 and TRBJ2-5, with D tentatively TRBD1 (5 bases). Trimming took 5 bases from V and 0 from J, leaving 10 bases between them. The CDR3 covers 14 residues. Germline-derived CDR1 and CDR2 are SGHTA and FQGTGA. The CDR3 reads CASSPQGNQETQYF. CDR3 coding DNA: TGTGCCAGCAGCCCGCAGGGAAACCAAGAGACCCAGTACTTC.

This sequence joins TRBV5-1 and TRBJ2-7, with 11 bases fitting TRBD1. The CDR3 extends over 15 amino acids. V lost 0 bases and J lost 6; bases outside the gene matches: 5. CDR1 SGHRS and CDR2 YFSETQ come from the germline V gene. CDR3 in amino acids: CASSLGTGGVIEQYF. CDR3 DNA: TGCGCCAGCAGCTTGGGGACAGGGGGCGTAATCGAGCAGTACTTC. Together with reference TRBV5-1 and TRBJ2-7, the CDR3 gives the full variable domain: KAGVTQTPRYLIKTRGQQVTLSCSPISGHRSVSWYQQTPGQGLQFLFEYFSETQRNKGNFPGRFSGRQFSNSRSEMNVSTLELGDSALYLCASSLGTGGVIEQYFGPGTRLTVT.

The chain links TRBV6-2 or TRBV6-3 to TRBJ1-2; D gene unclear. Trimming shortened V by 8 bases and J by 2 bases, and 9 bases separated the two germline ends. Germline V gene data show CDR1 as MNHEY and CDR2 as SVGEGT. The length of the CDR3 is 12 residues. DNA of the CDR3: TGTGCCAGCCAAACAAGAAACTATGGCTACACCTTC. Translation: CASQTRNYGYTF.

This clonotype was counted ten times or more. The CDR3 region is CASSLRGTASPRSPLHF. CDR3 nucleotide sequence: TGTGCCAGCAGTTTACGAGGGACAGCCTCCCCGAGGTCACCCCTCCACTTT. The chain employs TRBV28 and TRBJ1-6; 7 bases map to TRBD1. Germline V gene data show CDR1 as MDHEN and CDR2 as SYDVKM. V dropped 2 bases and J dropped 10; count of bases not matched to a gene: 14. This CDR3 has 17 residues.

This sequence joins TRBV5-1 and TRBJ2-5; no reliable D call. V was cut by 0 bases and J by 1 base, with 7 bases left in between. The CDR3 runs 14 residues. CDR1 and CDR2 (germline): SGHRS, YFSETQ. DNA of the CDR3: TGCGCCAGCAGCTTGGTTCGGTCCCAAGAGACCCAGTACTTC. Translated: CASSLVRSQETQYF.

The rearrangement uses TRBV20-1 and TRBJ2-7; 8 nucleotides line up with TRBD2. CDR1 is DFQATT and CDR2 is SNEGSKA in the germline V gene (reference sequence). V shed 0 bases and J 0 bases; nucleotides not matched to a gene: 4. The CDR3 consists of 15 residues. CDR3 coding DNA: TGCAGTGCTAGAGATATACTAGCGGCCTCCTACGAGCAGTACTTC. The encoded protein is CSARDILAASYEQYF.

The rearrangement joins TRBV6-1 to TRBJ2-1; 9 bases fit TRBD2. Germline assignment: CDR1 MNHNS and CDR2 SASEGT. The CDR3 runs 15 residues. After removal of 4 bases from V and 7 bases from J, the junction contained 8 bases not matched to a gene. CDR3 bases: TGTGCCAGCAGTGCACGGAGTAGCGGGGGTAATGAGCAGTTCTTC. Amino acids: CASSARSSGGNEQFF.

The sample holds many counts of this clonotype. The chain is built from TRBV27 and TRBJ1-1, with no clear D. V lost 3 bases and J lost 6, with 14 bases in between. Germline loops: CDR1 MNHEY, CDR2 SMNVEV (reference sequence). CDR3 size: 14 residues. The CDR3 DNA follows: TGTGCCAGCAGTTTGACATCTTCTGGATCTGAAGCTTTCTTT. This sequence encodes CASSLTSSGSEAFF.

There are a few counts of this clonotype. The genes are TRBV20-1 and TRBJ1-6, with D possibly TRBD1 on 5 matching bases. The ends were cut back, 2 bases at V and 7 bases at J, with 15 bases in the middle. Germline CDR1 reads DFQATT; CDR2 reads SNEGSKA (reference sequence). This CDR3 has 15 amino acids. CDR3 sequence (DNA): TGCAGTGCTAGAATATCCGACAGCCACAATTCACCCCTCCACTTT. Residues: CSARISDSHNSPLHF.

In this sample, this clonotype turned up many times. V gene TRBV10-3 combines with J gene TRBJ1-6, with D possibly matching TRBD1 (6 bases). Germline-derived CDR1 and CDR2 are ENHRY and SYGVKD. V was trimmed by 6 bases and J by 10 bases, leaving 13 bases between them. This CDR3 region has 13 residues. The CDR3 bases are TGTGCCATCAGCACAGGAGACAGGTCACCCCTCCACTTT. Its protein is CAISTGDRSPLHF.

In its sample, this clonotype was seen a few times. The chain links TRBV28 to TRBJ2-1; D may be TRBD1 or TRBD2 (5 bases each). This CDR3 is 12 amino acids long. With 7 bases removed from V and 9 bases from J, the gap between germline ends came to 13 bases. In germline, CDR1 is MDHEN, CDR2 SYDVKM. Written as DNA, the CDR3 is TGTGCCAGCACCTTGGGACGGACTGAGCAGTTCTTC. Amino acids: CASTLGRTEQFF.

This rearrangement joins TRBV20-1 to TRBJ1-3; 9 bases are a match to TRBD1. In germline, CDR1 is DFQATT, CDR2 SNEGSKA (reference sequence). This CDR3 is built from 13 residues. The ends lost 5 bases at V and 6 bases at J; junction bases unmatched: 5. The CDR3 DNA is TGCAGTGCTGTGGACAGGGGCGCAAACACCATATATTTT. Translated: CSAVDRGANTIYF.

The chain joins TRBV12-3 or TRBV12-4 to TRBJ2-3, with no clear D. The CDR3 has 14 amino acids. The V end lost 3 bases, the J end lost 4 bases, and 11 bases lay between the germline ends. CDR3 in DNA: TGTGCCAGCAGTTTGTCAGATATGTCAGATACGCAGTATTTT. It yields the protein CASSLSDMSDTQYF.

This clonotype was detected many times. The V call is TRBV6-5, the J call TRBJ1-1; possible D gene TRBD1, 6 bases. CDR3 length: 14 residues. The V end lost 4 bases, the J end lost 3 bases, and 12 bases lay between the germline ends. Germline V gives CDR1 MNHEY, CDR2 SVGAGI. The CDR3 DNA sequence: TGTGCCAGCAGTTTCGGGGGGGCGGACACTGAAGCTTTCTTT. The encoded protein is CASSFGGADTEAFF.

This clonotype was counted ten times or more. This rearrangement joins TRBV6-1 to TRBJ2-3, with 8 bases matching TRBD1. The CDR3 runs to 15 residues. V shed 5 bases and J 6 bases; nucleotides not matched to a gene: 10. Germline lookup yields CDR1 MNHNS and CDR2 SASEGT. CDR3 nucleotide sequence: TGTGCCAGCAGTCGAGATCAGGGGGCTGAGGATACGCAGTATTTT. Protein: CASSRDQGAEDTQYF.

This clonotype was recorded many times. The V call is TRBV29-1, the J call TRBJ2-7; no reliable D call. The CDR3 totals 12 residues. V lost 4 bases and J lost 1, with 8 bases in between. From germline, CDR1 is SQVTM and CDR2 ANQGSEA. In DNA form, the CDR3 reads TGCAGCGTTGCTGGCGGATCCTACGAGCAGTACTTC. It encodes CSVAGGSYEQYF.